The rows below give T cell receptor beta chains drawn from one sample of a study of human versus mouse CDR3 diversity and MHC coevolution. Assay: immunoSEQ multiplex PCR; the TCRdb copy retains only in-frame clones and omits some. Of about 60,000 clones in the sample, 85% to 95% are singletons; the top ten hold 15% to 20%. Sequenced: naive CD4+ T cells from blood. All receptors come from a person between 55 and 69 years old in good health. CDR3s include the opening cysteine and the closing phenylalanine or tryptophan. The D gene is left open where the match is weak. Expanded clones are given a class, and other clones once, few, many or no size at all.

j_call: TRBJ2-5; v_call: TRBV28; clone_size: NA; d_call: TRBD1; cdr3_nt: TGTGCCAGCAGGGGGACACCACAGGGGGAGCAGTACTTC; cdr3_aa: CASRGTPQGEQYF
j_call: TRBJ2-7; v_call: TRBV29-1; clone_size: NA; d_call: TRBD1; cdr3_nt: TGCAGCGTTGACAGGACAGGGGGCAACGAGCAGTACTTC; cdr3_aa: CSVDRTGGNEQYF
j_call: TRBJ2-1; v_call: TRBV7-3; clone_size: NA; d_call: TRBD2; cdr3_nt: TGTGCCAGCAGCTTTGCCGCAACGGGAGGACCCTACAATGAGCAGTTCTTC; cdr3_aa: CASSFAATGGPYNEQFF
j_call: TRBJ2-5; v_call: TRBV7-3; clone_size: NA; d_call: TRBD1; cdr3_nt: TGTGCCAGCAGCCGTAGATCGCCGGGACAGGGGGCTAGAGAGACCCAGTACTTC; cdr3_aa: CASSRRSPGQGARETQYF
j_call: TRBJ2-3; v_call: TRBV5-1; clone_size: NA; d_call: TRBD2; cdr3_nt: TGCGCCAGCAGCTTTCTCCCAATAGCGGGAGGAGGCACAGATACGCAGTATTTT; cdr3_aa: CASSFLPIAGGGTDTQYF
j_call: TRBJ2-5; v_call: TRBV25-1; clone_size: NA; d_call: TRBD1; cdr3_nt: TGTGCCAGCAGTGACTGGACAGGGGAGGAGACCCAGTACTTC; cdr3_aa: CASSDWTGEETQYF
j_call: TRBJ2-6; v_call: TRBV5-1; clone_size: NA; d_call: NA; cdr3_nt: TGCGCCAGCAGCTTGGGCCGGGGGAAAATAAACGTCCTGACTTTC; cdr3_aa: CASSLGRGKINVLTF
j_call: TRBJ2-3; v_call: TRBV5-1; clone_size: NA; d_call: NA; cdr3_nt: TGCGCCAGCAGCGCGGCAAAGCCGGTGACAGATACGCAGTATTTT; cdr3_aa: CASSAAKPVTDTQYF
j_call: TRBJ2-5; v_call: TRBV6-5; clone_size: NA; d_call: NA; cdr3_nt: TGTGCCAGCAGTTACCGGTCGGGAGAGACCCAGTACTTC; cdr3_aa: CASSYRSGETQYF
j_call: TRBJ1-2; v_call: TRBV5-4; clone_size: NA; d_call: NA; cdr3_nt: TGTGCCAGCAGCTCCAGTAGGGGGTCGTGGGGCTACACCTTC; cdr3_aa: CASSSSRGSWGYTF
j_call: TRBJ2-3; v_call: TRBV23-1; clone_size: NA; d_call: TRBD2; cdr3_nt: TGCGCCAGCAGTCCCGGGGGACGGACTAGCGGGCGATATACCACAGATACGCAGTATTTT; cdr3_aa: CASSPGGRTSGRYTTDTQYF
j_call: TRBJ2-7; v_call: TRBV6-1; clone_size: NA; d_call: TRBD1; cdr3_nt: TGTGCCAGCAGTGATGGGACAGGGGTCTCCTACGAGCAGTACTTC; cdr3_aa: CASSDGTGVSYEQYF
j_call: TRBJ1-2; v_call: TRBV5-1; clone_size: NA; d_call: TRBD1; cdr3_nt: TGCGCCAGCAGCCAGGGACAGGGAGGGAATGGCTACACCTTC; cdr3_aa: CASSQGQGGNGYTF
j_call: TRBJ2-2; v_call: TRBV2; clone_size: NA; d_call: TRBD1; cdr3_nt: TGTGCCAGCTGGGGACAGGGTAGAAACGGGGAGCTGTTTTTT; cdr3_aa: CASWGQGRNGELFF
j_call: TRBJ1-4; v_call: TRBV11-2; clone_size: NA; d_call: NA; cdr3_nt: TGTGCCAGCAGCTTAGATTTTTGGGGAGCCGGGGAAAAACTGTTTTTT; cdr3_aa: CASSLDFWGAGEKLFF
j_call: TRBJ1-3; v_call: TRBV4-1; clone_size: few; d_call: NA; cdr3_nt: TGCGCCAGCAGCCAATGGGTCGGGGCTGGAAACACCATATATTTT; cdr3_aa: CASSQWVGAGNTIYF
j_call: TRBJ1-3; v_call: TRBV29-1; clone_size: NA; d_call: NA; cdr3_nt: TGCAGCGTCGCGGGGGTCTCTGGAAACACCATATATTTT; cdr3_aa: CSVAGVSGNTIYF
j_call: TRBJ2-1; v_call: TRBV4-2; clone_size: NA; d_call: NA; cdr3_nt: TGTGCCAGCAGCCAAGAGTCTACTGAGCAGTTCTTC; cdr3_aa: CASSQESTEQFF
j_call: TRBJ1-1; v_call: TRBV15; clone_size: NA; d_call: NA; cdr3_nt: TGTGCCACCAGCACGGACAGGAACACTGAAGCTTTCTTT; cdr3_aa: CATSTDRNTEAFF
j_call: TRBJ1-2; v_call: TRBV29-1; clone_size: NA; d_call: NA; cdr3_nt: TGCAGCGTGATTGCGGATGGCTACACCTTC; cdr3_aa: CSVIADGYTF
j_call: TRBJ2-7; v_call: TRBV7-7; clone_size: NA; d_call: NA; cdr3_nt: TGTGCCAGCAGCTTAGGACAGGGAGGCGAGCAGTACTTC; cdr3_aa: CASSLGQGGEQYF
j_call: TRBJ1-5; v_call: TRBV10-3; clone_size: NA; d_call: NA; cdr3_nt: TGTGCCATCAGGGACTTAGGAGATCAGCCCCAGCATTTT; cdr3_aa: CAIRDLGDQPQHF
j_call: TRBJ2-7; v_call: TRBV14; clone_size: NA; d_call: TRBD2; cdr3_nt: TGTGCCAGCAGCCCCCGGTTAGCGGGGGGGGGATCCGAGCAGTACTTC; cdr3_aa: CASSPRLAGGGSEQYF
j_call: TRBJ2-7; v_call: TRBV6-1; clone_size: NA; d_call: NA; cdr3_nt: TGTGCCAGCACCGCGGAGGGATACTCCTACGAGCAGTACTTC; cdr3_aa: CASTAEGYSYEQYF
j_call: TRBJ1-5; v_call: TRBV18; clone_size: NA; d_call: NA; cdr3_nt: TGTGCCAGCTCACCCGACTACAGACAGGGCAATCAGCCCCAGCATTTT; cdr3_aa: CASSPDYRQGNQPQHF
j_call: TRBJ1-4; v_call: TRBV19; clone_size: few; d_call: TRBD1; cdr3_nt: TGTGCCAGTAGTATGGACAGGCAGGGCGAAAAACTGTTTTTT; cdr3_aa: CASSMDRQGEKLFF
j_call: TRBJ2-2; v_call: TRBV19; clone_size: NA; d_call: NA; cdr3_nt: TGTGCCAGTAGTCTACGCTATGGAGCTCCGGCCATGGACGGGGTAAACACCGGGGAGCTGTTTTTT; cdr3_aa: CASSLRYGAPAMDGVNTGELFF
j_call: TRBJ2-3; v_call: TRBV11-3; clone_size: NA; d_call: TRBD2; cdr3_nt: TGTGCCAGCAACAACTGGGCTAGCGGGGGCCGCACAGATACGCAGTATTTT; cdr3_aa: CASNNWASGGRTDTQYF
j_call: TRBJ2-3; v_call: TRBV5-1; clone_size: NA; d_call: TRBD2; cdr3_nt: TGCGCCAGCTCCCTGGGGCTAGCGGGAGGGCCAGATACGCAGTATTTT; cdr3_aa: CASSLGLAGGPDTQYF